Each of the 3 T cell receptor beta chains below was sequenced from the same sample in a study of blood T cell repertoires in COVID-19. Assay used: immunoSEQ multiplex PCR; TCRdb lists only in-frame clones, some missing. The sample holds approximately 150,000 clones; 65% to 85% are singletons and the top ten take more than 1.5%. The sample taken for sequencing was peripheral blood. The source of these receptors is a woman aged 60 to 75 with acute or convalescent COVID-19.

The J gene is TRBJ2-7, the V gene TRBV2, with D maybe TRBD2 (6 bases). The CDR3 spans 15 residues. The V gene lost 4 bases and the J gene lost 0 bases, with 13 bases spanning the gap. The V gene's germline CDR1 is SNHLY and CDR2 FYNNEI. Written as DNA, the CDR3 is TGTGCCAGCAGTGCTGGGAGGCCGAGCTCCTACGAGCAGTACTTC. It translates to CASSAGRPSSYEQYF.

The chain links TRBV28 to TRBJ2-7, with 8 bases lining up with TRBD1. The V gene's germline CDR1 is MDHEN and CDR2 SYDVKM. The CDR3 contains 13 residues. The V and J ends lost 7 bases and 3 bases, in that order; junction bases with no gene match: 5. The CDR3 coding sequence is TGTGCCAGCATGAACAGGGGGATCTACGAGCAGTACTTC. Protein: CASMNRGIYEQYF.

A word on this clone: Other DNA variants within this sample encode the same CDR3. The chain uses TRBV27 and TRBJ1-5; D is possibly TRBD1 (5 bases). The germline CDR1 and CDR2 sequences are MNHEY and SMNVEV (reference sequence). This CDR3 spans 12 amino acids. Trimming took 4 bases from V and 4 from J, leaving 5 bases between them. CDR3 DNA sequence: TGTGCCAGCAGTTCAGGGAATCAGCCCCAGCATTTT. As protein: CASSSGNQPQHF.